The 25 T cell receptor beta chains in this list originate from one sample, sequenced in a study of cytomegalovirus exposure and HLA in healthy donors. In the PCR, 60 Vbeta and 13 Jbeta primers were used. Some clones are missing from TCRdb's copy, which holds only in-frame ones; the method was immunoSEQ multiplex PCR. The sample has 95,000 to 150,000 clones; about 78% are singletons. The specimen was PBMCs. These receptors were obtained from a woman aged 40-49 years in good health and CMV-seropositive.

This rearrangement joins TRBV20-1 to TRBJ1-2; no firm D call. This CDR3 is built from 11 residues. The V and J ends lost 5 bases and 8 bases respectively, with 12 bases between them. The germline V gene has CDR1 DFQATT and CDR2 SNEGSKA (reference sequence). CDR3 protein: CSAGGFGGYTF. The CDR3 DNA reads as TGCAGTGCTGGAGGGTTTGGCGGCTACACCTTC.

V usage is TRBV5-8 and J usage is TRBJ1-1; TRBD1 matches 8 bases. The CDR3 sequence is 17 residues long. V shed 0 bases and J 2 bases; nucleotides not matched to a gene: 9. Germline-derived CDR1 and CDR2 are SGHTS and YDEGEE. CDR3 DNA: TGTGCCAGCAGCTTGGGAGAGGGGACAGGTTTTAACACTGAAGCTTTCTTT. Its protein product is CASSLGEGTGFNTEAFF.

The rearrangement uses TRBV7-6 and TRBJ2-7; 10 bases align to TRBD1. The J segment lost 2 bases and the V segment lost 5 bases, leaving 9 bases of the junction unmatched. The CDR3 covers 16 residues. CDR1 and CDR2 from the germline V gene are SGHVS and FNYEAQ. The CDR3 is CASSPLPGQGTYEQYF. CDR3 in DNA: TGTGCCAGCAGCCCTCTCCCGGGACAGGGGACCTACGAGCAGTACTTC.

The V gene is TRBV29-1, the J gene TRBJ2-7; 7 bases align to TRBD1. CDR3 size: 14 residues. Germline CDR1 SQVTM, CDR2 ANQGSEA. Unmatched junction bases numbered 9, after V lost 3 bases and J lost 4 bases. Here the CDR3 reads CSVEKAGGRYEQYF. In DNA form, the CDR3 reads TGCAGCGTTGAGAAAGCAGGGGGTCGTTACGAGCAGTACTTC.

The chain links TRBV18 to TRBJ1-1, with D uncertain. This CDR3 region has 16 residues. The V and J ends lost 3 bases and 2 bases respectively, with 16 bases between them. Germline V gene data show CDR1 as KGHSH and CDR2 as LQKENI. The CDR3 loop reads CASSPSGKAGNTEAFF. The CDR3 DNA follows: TGTGCCAGCTCACCTTCCGGGAAGGCGGGTAACACTGAAGCTTTCTTT.

This chain uses TRBV28 with TRBJ1-2; 8 nucleotides agree with TRBD1. This CDR3 has 14 residues. CDR1 MDHEN and CDR2 SYDVKM come from the germline V gene. The V segment lost 8 bases and the J segment 1 base; nucleotides outside the gene matches: 6. For the CDR3, the DNA is TGTGCCAGCGGGGCGACAGGGGTTAACTATGGCTACACCTTC. This encodes CASGATGVNYGYTF.

The CDR3 is CASTPAPGQPQHF. In nucleotides, the CDR3 is TGTGCCAGCACCCCCGCCCCGGGGCAGCCCCAGCATTTT. The chain recombines TRBV27 with TRBJ1-5; D is ambiguous. Germline V CDR1 and CDR2: MNHEY, SMNVEV (reference sequence). V lost 7 bases and J 7 bases, leaving 14 bases between the germline ends. The CDR3 sequence is 13 residues long.

The chain joins TRBV4-1 to TRBJ2-3; TRBD2 might be the D (7 bases). The CDR3 is 17 residues long. V lost 0 bases and J 2 bases, leaving 15 bases between the germline ends. Germline V gives CDR1 MGHRA, CDR2 YSYEKL. CDR3 sequence reads: CASSQDPTGGITDTQYF. The DNA for the CDR3 is TGCGCCAGCAGCCAAGATCCTACGGGGGGCATCACAGATACGCAGTATTTT.

This clone has just a few counts. This chain links TRBV9 with TRBJ2-7; 8 nucleotides agree with TRBD1. Trimming took 0 bases from V and 3 from J; bases not matched to a gene: 5. Germline V lookup: CDR1 SGDLS, CDR2 YYNGEE. There are 15 residues in the CDR3. Here the CDR3 DNA reads TGTGCCAGCAGCGTAGCGGTCGGACAGGGCTACGAGCAGTACTTC. It is translated as CASSVAVGQGYEQYF.

In this sample, this clone turned up a few times. The chain has TRBV27 and TRBJ1-1, with D possibly TRBD1 on 5 matching bases. Trimming removed 2 bases from V and 1 base from J, with 8 bases in between. The CDR3 sequence is 14 residues long. Germline CDR1 is MNHEY and CDR2 is SMNVEV (reference sequence). The CDR3 sequence: CASSLGHWNTEAFF. CDR3 nucleotides: TGTGCCAGCAGTTTAGGACATTGGAACACTGAAGCTTTCTTT.

This rearrangement joins TRBV6-5 to TRBJ2-2; tentatively, D is TRBD2 (5 bases). The germline V gene has CDR1 MNHEY and CDR2 SVGAGI. V was trimmed by 2 bases and J by 5 bases, leaving 15 bases between them. This CDR3 spans 16 amino acids. DNA for the CDR3: TGTGCCAGCAGTTACCGCGACCTAGCTGTAACCGGGGAGCTGTTTTTT. Amino acid sequence: CASSYRDLAVTGELFF.

This clone has a single count. J is TRBJ2-5 and V is TRBV10-3, with 9 bases aligning to TRBD1. This CDR3 spans 18 amino acids. J gave up 5 bases and V 2 bases, and 15 bases lay outside the gene matches. Looked up from germline, CDR1 is ENHRY and CDR2 is SYGVKD. This chain's CDR3 is CAISEGTGRGKMGETQYF. As DNA, the CDR3 is TGTGCCATCAGTGAGGGGACAGGGAGGGGGAAAATGGGGGAGACCCAGTACTTC.

This sequence joins TRBV28 and TRBJ1-2; D gene uncertain. The CDR3 runs 14 residues. V lost 1 base to trimming and J lost 6 bases, with 12 bases between them. The germline V gene encodes CDR1 MDHEN and CDR2 SYDVKM. The CDR3 nucleotides read TGTGCCAGCAGTTTATCCGGAGAGGGAAATGGCTACACCTTC. Its translation: CASSLSGEGNGYTF.

Only a few counts were recorded for this clone. The chain is built from TRBV5-6 and TRBJ2-2; 9 bases line up with TRBD2. Losses at the gene ends were 8 bases for V and 4 bases for J; bases not matched to a gene: 9. In germline, CDR1 is SGHDT, CDR2 YYEEEE. The CDR3 totals 15 residues. This CDR3 is CASFSGGRGTGELFF. Written as DNA, the CDR3 is TGTGCCAGTTTTAGCGGGGGACGGGGCACCGGGGAGCTGTTTTTT.

This clone was recorded only once. The chain couples TRBV5-1 to TRBJ1-2, with TRBD1 as a possible D gene (6 bases). CDR3 length: 12 residues. CDR1 SGHRS and CDR2 YFSETQ come from the germline V gene. The V gene lost 4 bases and the J gene lost 7 bases, with 11 bases spanning the gap. In DNA form, the CDR3 reads TGCGCCAGCAGCACACAGGGTTCTGGCTACACCTTC. Translating it yields CASSTQGSGYTF.

This clone showed up just a few times. This chain connects TRBV9 to TRBJ1-4, with 7 positions matching TRBD1. Germline trimming cut 4 bases from V and 3 bases from J; bases unmatched to any gene: 3. The CDR3 loop spans 14 amino acids. Germline V gives CDR1 SGDLS, CDR2 YYNGEE. CDR3 nucleotides: TGTGCCAGCAGCAAACAGGGGCCTAATGAAAAACTGTTTTTT. Amino acid sequence: CASSKQGPNEKLFF.

V gene TRBV11-2 combines with J gene TRBJ2-5; D is ambiguous. Trimming left V 5 bases short and J 1 base short, with 8 bases between. The CDR3 loop spans 13 amino acids. Germline V gives CDR1 SGHAT, CDR2 FQNNGV. The CDR3 DNA sequence: TGTGCCAGCAGCGTCGACACCCAAGAGACCCAGTACTTC. This codes for CASSVDTQETQYF.

CDR3 sequence (DNA): TGTGCCATCACAGATGTGAACACTGAAGCTTTCTTT. Protein product: CAITDVNTEAFF. The V call is TRBV10-3, the J call TRBJ1-1; D gene unclear. V was shortened by 7 bases and J by 0 bases, with 6 bases between the two germline ends. This CDR3 comprises 12 residues. CDR1 and CDR2 (germline): ENHRY, SYGVKD.

This rearrangement joins TRBV19 to TRBJ2-1, with 9 nucleotides matching TRBD2. With V trimmed by 5 bases and J by 10 bases, 3 bases remained unmatched. The CDR3 is 12 residues long. Germline assignment: CDR1 LNHDA and CDR2 SQIVND (reference sequence). The CDR3 is CASSRLAGEQFF. CDR3 nucleotides: TGTGCCAGTAGTCGGCTAGCGGGGGAGCAGTTCTTC.

This clone was detected only a few times. The CDR3 nucleotides read TGTGCCAGTAGTAGACAGGGTAAGGGAGAGACCCAGTACTTC. Amino acids: CASSRQGKGETQYF. This rearrangement joins TRBV19 to TRBJ2-5; 7 nucleotides agree with TRBD1. The CDR3 covers 14 residues. Trimming cost V 4 bases and J 4 bases; bases outside gene matches: 6. CDR1 LNHDA and CDR2 SQIVND come from the germline V gene (reference sequence).

This clone appeared a few times. The chain employs TRBV7-8 and TRBJ1-2; no firm D call. Trimming shortened V by 1 base and J by 0 bases, and 6 bases separated the two germline ends. Per germline, CDR1 SGHVS and CDR2 FQNEAQ. The CDR3 is made up of 14 amino acids. The CDR3 loop reads CASSLVAANYGYTF. CDR3 nucleotides: TGTGCCAGCAGCTTAGTGGCAGCTAACTATGGCTACACCTTC.

The chain has TRBV6-1 and TRBJ1-2; a possible D gene is TRBD1 (6 bases). In germline, CDR1 is MNHNS, CDR2 SASEGT. The CDR3 spans 15 residues. Trimming cost V 2 bases and J 2 bases, with 12 bases left between them. CDR3 coding DNA: TGTGCCAGCAGTGAATGGCAGGGGAAGAACTATGGCTACACCTTC. Its translation: CASSEWQGKNYGYTF.

This chain uses TRBV29-1 with TRBJ2-2; D is unresolved. Germline V gene lookup returns CDR1 SQVTM and CDR2 ANQGSEA. There are 14 residues in the CDR3. Trimming removed 4 bases at V and 6 bases at J, with 15 bases between. The CDR3 DNA follows: TGCAGCGTTGCCTTCAGTTTTTTATCCGGGGAGCTGTTTTTT. As protein: CSVAFSFLSGELFF.

In this sample, this clone turned up a few times. This chain joins TRBV9 and TRBJ1-3, with a weak D call TRBD1 (5 bases). The CDR3 extends over 15 amino acids. Per germline, CDR1 SGDLS and CDR2 YYNGEE. Between the trimmed V and J ends, which lost 7 bases and 2 bases, there was a span of 16 bases. The CDR3 region is CASSRGSGAGNTIYF. DNA of the CDR3: TGTGCCAGCTCTCGGGGCTCGGGAGCTGGAAACACCATATATTTT.

V gene TRBV9 combines with J gene TRBJ1-1; 7 bases map to TRBD1. V was pared by 2 bases and J by 4 bases, with 8 bases of the junction left unmatched. Per the germline V gene, CDR1 is SGDLS and CDR2 is YYNGEE. The CDR3 length is 15 residues. Here the CDR3 reads CASSVAPTGRTEAFF. Written as DNA, the CDR3 is TGTGCCAGCAGCGTTGCTCCGACAGGGCGCACTGAAGCTTTCTTT. The full variable domain, rest sourced from reference TRBV9 and TRBJ1-1, is DSGVTQTPKHLITATGQRVTLRCSPRSGDLSVYWYQQSLDQGLQFLIQYYNGEERAKGNILERFSAQQFPDLHSELNLSSLELGDSALYFCASSVAPTGRTEAFFGQGTRLTVV.